The 20 T cell receptor beta chains below were found in one sample sequenced in a study of T cells in Graves' hyperthyroidism and ophthalmopathy. There were TCR beta CDR3 regions amplified from RNA transcripts. RT-PCR in the first round (using the HTBI primer set) targeted the TCR CDR3. TCRdb redid the calling of the multiplex PCR reads with MiXCR, one entry per CDR3 protein. The repertoire includes around 690,000 distinct CDR3 sequences, 17% of them detected once, and about 16% sits in the top ten. Sequenced input: blood. The receptors shown here come from a man aged 50 to 60 with Graves' hyperthyroidism.

There are a few counts of this clonotype. The chain is built from TRBV5-1 and TRBJ2-1; 9 bases match TRBD1. The length of the CDR3 is 17 residues. Germline V gene lookup returns CDR1 SGHRS and CDR2 YFSETQ. The V gene end was trimmed by 0 bases and the J gene end by 6 bases; junction bases not matched to a gene: 10. The CDR3 loop reads CASSLANPGQGPNEQFF. In nucleotides, the CDR3 is TGCGCCAGCAGCTTGGCCAACCCGGGACAGGGCCCCAATGAGCAGTTCTTC.

This clonotype has only a few counts. Because the CDR3 is missing its conserved closing phenylalanine or tryptophan, this is likely a read error. This sequence joins TRBV28 and TRBJ2-7; 10 bases fit TRBD1. The CDR3 is 13 residues long. Germline V gene sequence: CDR1 MDHEN, CDR2 SYDVKM. V was clipped by 6 bases and J by 6 bases; unmatched bases: 5. The CDR3, as DNA: TGTGCCAGCAGCACGGACAGGGGGATCGAGCAGTACCTC. Its protein product is CASSTDRGIEQYL.

The sample holds many counts of this clonotype. The genes are TRBV30 and TRBJ1-6, with 7 nucleotides matching TRBD1. The CDR3 sequence is 13 residues long. CDR1 and CDR2 from the germline V gene are GTSNPN and SVGIG (reference sequence). Trimming at V came to 5 bases and at J to 5 bases, leaving 3 bases not matched to a gene. In DNA, the CDR3 is TGTGCCTGGCGACAGGGTAATAATTCACCCCTCCACTTT. Its translation is CAWRQGNNSPLHF.

This clonotype occurred many times. The chain combines TRBV9 with TRBJ2-2; maybe TRBD1 (5 bases). CDR1 and CDR2 (germline): SGDLS, YYNGEE. This CDR3 is 14 amino acids long. The V end was cut by 2 bases, the J end by 7 bases, with 12 bases between. CDR3 bases: TGTGCCAGCAGCGTTGCAGGGATGGGCGGGGAGCTGTTTTTT. Translation: CASSVAGMGGELFF.

Of note for this clonotype: Because the CDR3 is missing its conserved closing phenylalanine or tryptophan, this is likely a read error. V is TRBV11-2 and J is TRBJ1-6; possible D gene TRBD1, 6 bases. The germline V gene has CDR1 SGHAT and CDR2 FQNNGV. Deletions cut 6 bases from V and 8 bases from J, with 23 bases between. The CDR3 has 17 amino acids. Here the CDR3 reads CASRNPRGGQADSPLHL. CDR3 DNA sequence: TGTGCCAGCAGAAACCCCCGGGGGGGGCAAGCAGATTCACCCCTCCACCTT.

This clonotype has at least ten counts. The V and J genes are TRBV12-3 or TRBV12-4 and TRBJ1-6, with D perhaps matching TRBD1 (6 bases). The CDR3 spans 13 residues. The V and J ends lost 7 bases and 7 bases respectively, with 11 bases between them. The CDR3 bases are TGTGCCAGCAATGCAGGGACAAATTCACCCCTCCACTTT. Translated, it gives CASNAGTNSPLHF.

This chain connects TRBV4-2 to TRBJ2-2; a weak D match, TRBD2 (5 bases). From germline, CDR1 is LGHNA and CDR2 YNFKEQ. CDR3 length: 19 residues. V was cut by 1 base and J by 7 bases, with 25 bases left in between. This CDR3 is CASSQVEWLRGLAVGELFF. CDR3 DNA sequence: TGTGCCAGCAGCCAAGTTGAGTGGCTTCGAGGGTTAGCAGTCGGGGAGCTGTTTTTT.

There are a few counts of this clonotype. The chain recombines TRBV24-1 with TRBJ1-5, with unresolved D. This CDR3 is 12 amino acids long. Per the germline V gene, CDR1 is KGHDR and CDR2 is SFDVKD. V was trimmed by 6 bases and J by 2 bases, leaving 4 bases between them. Here the CDR3 DNA reads TGTGCCACCAGTTCGGGCAATCAGCCCCAGCATTTT. It codes for CATSSGNQPQHF.

In its sample, this clonotype was seen many times. The chain links TRBV14 to TRBJ2-5; no firm D call. Germline CDR1 SGHDN, CDR2 FVKESK. V was trimmed by 4 bases and J by 1 base, leaving 13 bases between them. The CDR3 loop spans 15 amino acids. In DNA, the CDR3 is TGTGCCAGCAGCCCCAGGACGGGTTCCCAAGAGACCCAGTACTTC. It codes for CASSPRTGSQETQYF.

The chain combines TRBV11-3 with TRBJ2-7; the D is unclear. Trimming took 2 bases from V and 2 from J, leaving 7 bases between them. This CDR3 spans 13 amino acids. Germline CDR1 reads SGHNT; CDR2 reads YENEEA. CDR3 DNA sequence: TGTGCCAGCAGCTTACTAGAGCCCTACGAGCAGTACTTC. Residues: CASSLLEPYEQYF. The whole variable domain, remainder taken from reference TRBV11-3 and TRBJ2-7, is EAGVVQSPRYKIIEKKQPVAFWCNPISGHNTLYWYLQNLGQGPELLIRYENEEAVDDSQLPKDRFSAERLKGVDSTLKIQPAELGDSAVYLCASSLLEPYEQYFGPGTRLTVT.

This clonotype was recorded at least ten times. The chain uses TRBV27 and TRBJ1-5; D is possibly TRBD1 (6 bases). CDR3 length: 17 amino acids. V was cut by 3 bases and J by 2 bases, with 17 bases left in between. Looked up from germline, CDR1 is MNHEY and CDR2 is SMNVEV (reference sequence). The CDR3: CASSFLSGGSGNQPQHF. The CDR3 nucleotides read TGTGCCAGCAGTTTTCTTAGCGGGGGCAGTGGCAATCAGCCCCAGCATTTT.

The sample holds many counts of this clonotype. V usage is TRBV27 and J usage is TRBJ2-2, with D tentatively TRBD1 (6 bases). Deletions cut 5 bases from V and 6 bases from J, with 31 bases between. Germline V lookup: CDR1 MNHEY, CDR2 SMNVEV (reference sequence). The CDR3 has 20 amino acids. This CDR3 reads CASSQGGGLVFSVNAGELFF. For the CDR3, the DNA is TGTGCCAGCAGTCAAGGGGGTGGGCTAGTATTCTCGGTCAATGCCGGGGAGCTGTTTTTT.

This clonotype was picked up many times. In DNA form, the CDR3 reads TGTGCCATCAGTCCTATGGGGAGGAACACTGAAGCTTTCTTT. Amino acid sequence: CAISPMGRNTEAFF. The chain combines TRBV10-3 with TRBJ1-1, with D hard to call. This CDR3 is 14 amino acids long. Germline CDR1 and CDR2: ENHRY and SYGVKD. Trimming pared 5 bases from V and 1 base from J, leaving 11 bases between.

This clonotype was recorded many times. In DNA, the CDR3 is TGTGCCAGCAGTTCCTCTGGGGGTCCCGGGGAGCTGTTTTTT. It translates to CASSSSGGPGELFF. V is TRBV28 and J is TRBJ2-2; D is tentatively TRBD1 or TRBD2 (5 bases each). With 4 bases removed from V and 6 bases from J, the gap between germline ends came to 12 bases. This CDR3 comprises 14 residues. Germline V gene lookup returns CDR1 MDHEN and CDR2 SYDVKM. Using reference TRBV28 and TRBJ2-2 for the parts outside the CDR3, the full variable domain is DVKVTQSSRYLVKRTGEKVFLECVQDMDHENMFWYRQDPGLGLRLIYFSYDVKMKEKGDIPEGYSVSREKKERFSLILESASTNQTSMYLCASSSSGGPGELFFGEGSRLTVL.

This clonotype was recorded at least ten times. The V and J genes are TRBV5-8 and TRBJ2-7; 9 nucleotides agree with TRBD2. This CDR3 has 16 amino acids. CDR1 and CDR2 from the germline V gene are SGHTS and YDEGEE. Trimming at V came to 3 bases and at J to 3 bases, leaving 10 bases not matched to a gene. CDR3 sequence reads: CASSSLSGSFDYEQYF. Written as DNA, the CDR3 is TGTGCCAGCAGCTCTCTTAGCGGGAGCTTCGACTACGAGCAGTACTTC.

The V call is TRBV5-5, the J call TRBJ2-5, with 9 bases aligning to TRBD2. CDR3 length: 16 residues. The V gene end was trimmed by 0 bases and the J gene end by 5 bases; junction bases not matched to a gene: 8. Germline loops: CDR1 SGHKS, CDR2 YYEKEE (reference sequence). In nucleotides, the CDR3 is TGTGCCAGCAGCTTGGGGACGCTAGCGGGACTGGAGACCCAGTACTTC. This sequence encodes CASSLGTLAGLETQYF.

This chain connects TRBV6-5 to TRBJ2-7; D is perhaps TRBD1 (6 bases). CDR1 is MNHEY, CDR2 SVGAGI, per germline. This CDR3 comprises 15 residues. V gave up 1 base and J gave up 6 bases, with 16 bases separating them. The CDR3 DNA reads as TGTGCCAGCAGTTACTTGGGGACAAATATCTGCGAGCAGTACTTC. It translates to CASSYLGTNICEQYF.

This clonotype appeared many times. V usage is TRBV28 and J usage is TRBJ2-7; D not resolved. The CDR3 sequence is 11 residues long. Germline V lookup: CDR1 MDHEN, CDR2 SYDVKM. Trimming took 9 bases from V and 1 from J, leaving 7 bases between them. The CDR3 coding sequence is TGTGCCAGTTATGGGTCCTACGAGCAGTACTTC. Its protein product is CASYGSYEQYF.

This clonotype has a count of ten or more. This chain links TRBV27 with TRBJ1-1; the match to TRBD1 covers 8 bases. CDR1 and CDR2 from the germline V gene are MNHEY and SMNVEV (reference sequence). The CDR3 covers 12 residues. Trimming took 6 bases from V and 3 from J; bases not matched to a gene: 0. For the CDR3, the DNA is TGTGCCAGCAGACAGGGGGACACTGAAGCTTTCTTT. Translation gives CASRQGDTEAFF.

The chain recombines TRBV30 with TRBJ2-7; D perhaps matches TRBD1 (5 bases). V lost 1 base and J lost 0, with 10 bases in between. Germline CDR1 reads GTSNPN; CDR2 reads SVGIG (reference sequence). The CDR3 covers 14 residues. CDR3 amino acids: CAWSEQESSYEQYF. The DNA for the CDR3 is TGTGCCTGGAGTGAACAGGAGAGCTCCTACGAGCAGTACTTC.